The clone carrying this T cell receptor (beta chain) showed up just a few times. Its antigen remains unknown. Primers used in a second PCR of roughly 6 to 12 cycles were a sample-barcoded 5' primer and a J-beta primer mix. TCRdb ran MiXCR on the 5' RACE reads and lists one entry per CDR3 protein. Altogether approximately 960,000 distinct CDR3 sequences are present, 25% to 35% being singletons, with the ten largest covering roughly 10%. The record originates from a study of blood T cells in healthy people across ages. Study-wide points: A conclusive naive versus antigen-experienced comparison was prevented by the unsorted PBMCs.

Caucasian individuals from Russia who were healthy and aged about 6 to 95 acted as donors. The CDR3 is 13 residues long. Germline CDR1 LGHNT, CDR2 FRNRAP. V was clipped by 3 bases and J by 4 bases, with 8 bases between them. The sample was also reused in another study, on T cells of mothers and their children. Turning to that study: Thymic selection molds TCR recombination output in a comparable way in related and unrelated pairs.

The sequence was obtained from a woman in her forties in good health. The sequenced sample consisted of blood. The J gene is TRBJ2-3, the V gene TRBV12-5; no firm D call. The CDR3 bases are TGTGCTAGTGGTTTACGTGGCGCAGATACGCAGTATTTT. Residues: CASGLRGADTQYF.